The TCR beta chain described here comes from a study of cytomegalovirus exposure and HLA in healthy donors. Regarding the study as a whole: Later analysis demonstrated an association between a missense DCLRE1C variant and TCR beta V- and J-gene trimming. Reportedly, TCR beta sequences accurately predicted HLA-A and HLA-B alleles in most subjects. Clonal expansion, a later analysis showed, was greater in HLA-associated TCR beta chains than in equally common others.

Researchers ran the PCR with 60 Vbeta and 13 Jbeta primers. Profiling relied on immunoSEQ multiplex PCR, and the TCRdb table lists in-frame clones only, not all of them. The sample shows approximately 100,000 clones, around 85% of them seen only once. These donors, healthy bone marrow donors, were studied. A remark on this clone: No antigen is known for it.

Material: PBMCs. The sequence was collected from a man in his sixties in good health and CMV-seronegative.

The CDR3 region has the DNA TGTGCCAGCAGCAAAAACCAGGGGGCTAACGAGCAGTACTTC. Translation gives CASSKNQGANEQYF. The gene calls are TRBV7-9 and TRBJ2-7; 8 nucleotides align to TRBD1. This CDR3 spans 14 amino acids. Per germline, CDR1 SEHNR and CDR2 FQNEAQ (reference sequence). J lost 5 bases, V lost 5 bases, and 8 bases had no gene match.